These 22 T cell receptor beta chains originate from one sample sequenced in a study of cytomegalovirus exposure and HLA in healthy donors. Assay: immunoSEQ multiplex PCR; the TCRdb copy retains only in-frame clones and omits some. The sample has 100,000 or so clones, about 85% seen once; the top ten hold roughly 4.2%. Sample: PBMCs. Receptors were obtained from a woman aged 18-29 years in good health and CMV-seropositive.

The J gene is TRBJ2-1, the V gene TRBV6-5; the match to TRBD1 covers 7 bases. V lost 3 bases and J lost 3; bases outside the gene matches: 5. The CDR3 is 15 residues long. Per the germline V gene, CDR1 is MNHEY and CDR2 is SVGAGI. The chain's CDR3 is CASSYDRVHYNEQFF. DNA of the CDR3: TGTGCCAGCAGTTATGACAGGGTCCACTACAATGAGCAGTTCTTC.

This clone was seen only once. The gene calls are TRBV27 and TRBJ2-4; tentatively, D is TRBD1 (6 bases). The V end was cut by 3 bases, the J end by 0 bases, with 12 bases between. Looked up from germline, CDR1 is MNHEY and CDR2 is SMNVEV (reference sequence). The CDR3 runs 16 residues. The CDR3 spells CASSFRQAVAKNIQYF. CDR3 in DNA: TGTGCCAGCAGTTTCAGACAGGCCGTAGCCAAAAACATTCAGTACTTC.

V and J are TRBV19 and TRBJ1-1; D gene ambiguous. The ends were cut back, 2 bases at V and 1 base at J, with 23 bases in the middle. The CDR3 loop spans 19 amino acids. CDR1 and CDR2 from the germline V gene are LNHDA and SQIVND (reference sequence). The CDR3 DNA reads as TGTGCCAGTAGTATAATGGGCAGGTCCTTCCGTGGCCCGAACACTGAAGCTTTCTTT. Its translation: CASSIMGRSFRGPNTEAFF.

J is TRBJ1-3 and V is TRBV9; D gene ambiguous. The CDR3 runs 15 residues. Per germline, CDR1 SGDLS and CDR2 YYNGEE. V was clipped by 0 bases and J by 0 bases, with 7 bases between them. CDR3 sequence: CASSVAISSGNTIYF. The DNA of the CDR3 is TGTGCCAGCAGCGTAGCTATAAGCTCTGGAAACACCATATATTTT.

V is TRBV11-2 and J is TRBJ2-2; perhaps TRBD1 as D (5 bases). CDR1 and CDR2 from the germline V gene are SGHAT and FQNNGV. This CDR3 region has 14 residues. The V gene lost 6 bases and the J gene lost 1 base, with 9 bases spanning the gap. The CDR3 DNA follows: TGTGCCAGCAGGCGAACAGGGAACACCGGGGAGCTGTTTTTT. Protein product: CASRRTGNTGELFF. Using reference TRBV11-2 and TRBJ2-2 for the parts outside the CDR3, the full variable domain is EAGVAQSPRYKIIEKRQSVAFWCNPISGHATLYWYQQILGQGPKLLIQFQNNGVVDDSQLPKDRFSAERLKGVDSTLKIQPAKLEDSAVYLCASRRTGNTGELFFGEGSRLTVL.

The rearrangement links TRBV6-5 to TRBJ1-1, with TRBD1 identical over 7 bases. Germline V CDR1 and CDR2: MNHEY, SVGAGI. After removal of 5 bases from V and 2 bases from J, the junction contained 2 bases not matched to a gene. There are 13 residues in the CDR3. This chain's CDR3 is CASSRDSNTEAFF. The CDR3 coding sequence is TGTGCCAGCAGTCGGGACAGCAACACTGAAGCTTTCTTT.

The J gene is TRBJ1-1, the V gene TRBV2; D unresolved. CDR1 and CDR2 (germline): SNHLY, FYNNEI. CDR3 length equals 14 residues. V was trimmed by 3 bases and J by 1 base, leaving 9 bases between them. Here the CDR3 DNA reads TGTGCCAGCAGTGAGAATCGGGAGAACACTGAAGCTTTCTTT. Encoded protein: CASSENRENTEAFF.

The chain uses TRBV5-1 and TRBJ2-7; TRBD1 might be the D (6 bases). The CDR3 is 12 amino acids. V gave up 2 bases and J gave up 9 bases, with 12 bases separating them. Germline V lookup: CDR1 SGHRS, CDR2 YFSETQ. CDR3 sequence (DNA): TGCGCCAGCAGCTTACAGGGAGCGGCGCAGTACTTC. Translating gives CASSLQGAAQYF. Full variable domain (remainder filled in from reference TRBV5-1 and TRBJ2-7): KAGVTQTPRYLIKTRGQQVTLSCSPISGHRSVSWYQQTPGQGLQFLFEYFSETQRNKGNFPGRFSGRQFSNSRSEMNVSTLELGDSALYLCASSLQGAAQYFGPGTRLTVT.

V is TRBV19 and J is TRBJ1-1, with TRBD1 as a possible D gene (5 bases). The germline V gene encodes CDR1 LNHDA and CDR2 SQIVND (reference sequence). This CDR3 has 14 amino acids. The ends were cut back, 7 bases at V and 4 bases at J, with 16 bases in the middle. In nucleotides, the CDR3 is TGTGCCAGTACCCGCGGGGGAAGCACCACTGAAGCTTTCTTT. This translates into CASTRGGSTTEAFF.

This chain's CDR3 is CASSIAGGMTGELFF. CDR3 DNA sequence: TGTGCCAGTAGTATAGCGGGAGGAATGACCGGGGAGCTGTTTTTT. The V and J genes are TRBV19 and TRBJ2-2; 7 positions match TRBD2. The V gene end was trimmed by 1 base and the J gene end by 5 bases; junction bases not matched to a gene: 4. The CDR3 runs to 15 residues. Germline assignment: CDR1 LNHDA and CDR2 SQIVND (reference sequence).

The gene calls are TRBV30 and TRBJ1-3, with no clear D. CDR1 GTSNPN and CDR2 SVGIG come from the germline V gene (reference sequence). V was shortened by 2 bases and J by 0 bases, with 8 bases between the two germline ends. This CDR3 region has 14 residues. The CDR3 reads CAWSLERSGNTIYF. The CDR3, as DNA: TGTGCCTGGAGTTTAGAGCGCTCTGGAAACACCATATATTTT.

The chain combines TRBV5-1 with TRBJ2-2; 9 nucleotides line up with TRBD2. The V and J ends lost 4 bases and 4 bases, in that order; junction bases with no gene match: 8. CDR3 size: 16 residues. In germline, CDR1 is SGHRS, CDR2 YFSETQ. The CDR3 nucleotides are TGCGCCAGCAGCCCGTTAGCGGGAGTGGTCACCGGGGAGCTGTTTTTT. This sequence encodes CASSPLAGVVTGELFF.

The genes are TRBV7-8 and TRBJ1-5; D ambiguous. Trimming removed 2 bases from V and 4 bases from J, with 12 bases in between. The germline V gene has CDR1 SGHVS and CDR2 FQNEAQ. The CDR3 sequence is 15 residues long. The CDR3 coding sequence is TGTGCCAGCAGCTTATTCGGAGGTAGTAATCAGCCCCAGCATTTT. Translated: CASSLFGGSNQPQHF. The whole variable domain, remainder taken from reference TRBV7-8 and TRBJ1-5, is GAGVSQSPRYKVAKRGQDVALRCDPISGHVSLFWYQQALGQGPEFLTYFQNEAQLDKSGLPSDRFFAERPEGSVSTLKIQRTQQEDSAVYLCASSLFGGSNQPQHFGDGTRLSIL.

This clone was picked up a small number of times. The chain is built from TRBV10-3 and TRBJ1-5; no definite D call. The CDR3 is 12 residues long. V lost 6 bases and J lost 3, with 6 bases in between. CDR1 is ENHRY and CDR2 is SYGVKD in the germline V gene. CDR3 region: CAIRQNNQPQHF. CDR3 coding DNA: TGTGCCATCAGGCAGAACAATCAGCCCCAGCATTTT.

The J gene is TRBJ2-7, the V gene TRBV25-1; a possible D gene is TRBD1 (5 bases). The V end lost 4 bases, the J end lost 2 bases, and 9 bases lay between the germline ends. This CDR3 spans 13 amino acids. Germline V CDR1 and CDR2: MGHDK, SYGVNS. CDR3 residues: CASSAPTAYEQYF. The CDR3 coding sequence is TGTGCCAGCAGTGCCCCGACAGCCTACGAGCAGTACTTC.

This chain joins TRBV7-3 and TRBJ2-2; a possible D gene is TRBD1 (6 bases). V gave up 5 bases and J gave up 2 bases, with 21 bases separating them. Germline V gives CDR1 SGHTA, CDR2 FQGTGA. The CDR3 is made up of 18 amino acids. CDR3 sequence (DNA): TGTGCCAGCAGCCCGGGACATGTCTCTTCGTTCAACACCGGGGAGCTGTTTTTT. It is translated as CASSPGHVSSFNTGELFF.

J is TRBJ1-4 and V is TRBV7-9; TRBD1 agrees at 8 bases. Germline V gene lookup returns CDR1 SEHNR and CDR2 FQNEAQ (reference sequence). The CDR3 covers 14 residues. Trimming removed 9 bases from V and 8 bases from J; junction bases left unmatched: 11. Written as DNA, the CDR3 is TGTGCCAGTAGCCCACCGGACAGGGAGGAAAAACTGTTTTTT. It translates to CASSPPDREEKLFF.

This chain connects TRBV6-5 to TRBJ2-4, with TRBD2 matching 15 bases. There are 15 residues in the CDR3. Germline-derived CDR1 and CDR2 are MNHEY and SVGAGI. V trimming: 5 bases; J trimming: 8 bases; junction bases outside the gene matches: 4. CDR3 DNA sequence: TGTGCCAGCAGTGGACTAGCGGGGGGGGTCCACATTCAGTACTTC. Its protein is CASSGLAGGVHIQYF.

The chain uses TRBV19 and TRBJ2-6; D possibly corresponds to TRBD1 (6 bases). Germline assignment: CDR1 LNHDA and CDR2 SQIVND (reference sequence). V lost 5 bases, J lost 2 bases, and 10 bases lay in between. The CDR3 contains 15 residues. This CDR3 is CASSRGTPGANVLTF. The CDR3, as DNA: TGTGCCAGTAGTCGAGGGACACCTGGGGCCAACGTCCTGACTTTC.

The chain couples TRBV18 to TRBJ2-3; D may be TRBD2 (6 bases). The V and J ends lost 4 bases and 5 bases respectively, with 16 bases between them. Looked up from germline, CDR1 is KGHSH and CDR2 is LQKENI. This CDR3 spans 15 amino acids. DNA for the CDR3: TGTGCCAGCTCACTACTAGCCCCAGTGTTAGATACGCAGTATTTT. Translation: CASSLLAPVLDTQYF.

This chain links TRBV29-1 with TRBJ1-2, with 7 nucleotides matching TRBD1. Germline values: CDR1 SQVTM, CDR2 ANQGSEA. Unmatched junction bases numbered 9, after V lost 4 bases and J lost 4 bases. The CDR3 consists of 14 residues. The CDR3 nucleotides are TGCAGCGTTGTTTGGGACAGTCTCATCTATGGCTACACCTTC. Amino acid sequence: CSVVWDSLIYGYTF.

The V call is TRBV7-3, the J call TRBJ2-3; 8 bases are shared with TRBD2. The CDR3 consists of 18 residues. Germline V lookup: CDR1 SGHTA, CDR2 FQGTGA. V lost 5 bases to trimming and J lost 2 bases; unmatched junction nucleotides: 15. Here the CDR3 reads CASSPSGRSGGYTDTQYF. As DNA, the CDR3 is TGTGCCAGCAGCCCCTCGGGGAGGAGCGGGGGCTACACAGATACGCAGTATTTT.